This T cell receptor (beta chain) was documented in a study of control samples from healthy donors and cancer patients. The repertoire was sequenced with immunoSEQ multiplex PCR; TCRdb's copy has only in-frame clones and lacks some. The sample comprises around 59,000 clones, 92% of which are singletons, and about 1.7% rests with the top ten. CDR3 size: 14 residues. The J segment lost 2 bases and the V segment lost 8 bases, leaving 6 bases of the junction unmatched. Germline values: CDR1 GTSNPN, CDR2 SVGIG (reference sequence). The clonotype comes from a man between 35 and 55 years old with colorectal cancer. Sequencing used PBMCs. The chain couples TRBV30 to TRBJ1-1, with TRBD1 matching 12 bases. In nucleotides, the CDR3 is TGTGCCCTCGGGACAGGGGGCTTAAACACTGAAGCTTTCTTT. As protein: CALGTGGLNTEAFF.